Listed below are T cell receptor beta chains from one sample, sequenced in a study of cytomegalovirus exposure and HLA in healthy donors. Sequenced by immunoSEQ multiplex PCR; TCRdb stores in-frame clones only, minus some. The table shows 150,000 to 200,000 clones, with around 85% occurring only once. Specimen: PBMCs. These receptors came from a man aged 18-30 years in good health and CMV-seropositive. The CDR3 runs from the conserved cysteine through the conserved F or W. A D gene is named only where the DNA matches it firmly. Expanded clones are given a class, and other clones once, few, many or no size at all.

V gene: TRBV18
clone size: NA
D gene: NA
J gene: TRBJ2-3
CDR3 DNA: TGTGCCAGCTCACTGGGGAGTACAGATACGCAGTATTTT
CDR3 protein: CASSLGSTDTQYF

V gene: TRBV30
clone size: NA
D gene: TRBD1
J gene: TRBJ1-6
CDR3 DNA: TGTGCCTGGAGCGAGACAGGGTTGGATAATTCACCCCTCCACTTT
CDR3 protein: CAWSETGLDNSPLHF

V gene: TRBV7-2
clone size: few
D gene: NA
J gene: TRBJ2-5
CDR3 DNA: TGTGCCAGCAGCTTAGTGAGTAGAGGCGGGGAGACCCAGTACTTC
CDR3 protein: CASSLVSRGGETQYF

V gene: TRBV30
clone size: NA
D gene: NA
J gene: TRBJ2-1
CDR3 DNA: TGTGCCTGGAGTGTACATTCCCAGGGAAGCTCCTACAATGAGCAGTTCTTC
CDR3 protein: CAWSVHSQGSSYNEQFF

V gene: TRBV4-1
clone size: NA
D gene: TRBD2
J gene: TRBJ2-3
CDR3 DNA: TGCGCCAGCAGCCAATTATTTGCGGGGGGGCAGACCGATACGCAGTATTTT
CDR3 protein: CASSQLFAGGQTDTQYF

V gene: TRBV29-1
clone size: NA
D gene: TRBD1
J gene: TRBJ2-3
CDR3 DNA: TGCAGCGTTGATGACAGGGGCGGTAGTACGCAGTATTTT
CDR3 protein: CSVDDRGGSTQYF

V gene: TRBV6-5
clone size: NA
D gene: NA
J gene: TRBJ1-2
CDR3 DNA: TGTGCCTCTGGGGGGACCTATGGCTACACCTTC
CDR3 protein: CASGGTYGYTF

V gene: TRBV19
clone size: once
D gene: TRBD1
J gene: TRBJ2-2
CDR3 DNA: TGTGCCAGTAGTAGAAACAGGGGGTTGGGGGAGCTGTTTTTT
CDR3 protein: CASSRNRGLGELFF

V gene: TRBV6-5
clone size: NA
D gene: NA
J gene: TRBJ1-2
CDR3 DNA: TGTGCCAGCAGTTACCTGATGCAGGGAGGCTACACCTTC
CDR3 protein: CASSYLMQGGYTF

V gene: TRBV6-1
clone size: NA
D gene: TRBD2
J gene: TRBJ2-7
CDR3 DNA: TGTGCCAGCAGTGAAGCCCTCGGACTAGCGGAGTACTTC
CDR3 protein: CASSEALGLAEYF

V gene: TRBV9
clone size: once
D gene: TRBD2
J gene: TRBJ2-3
CDR3 DNA: TGTGCCAGCAGCAAAGGACTAGCGGGGGGCTATAGCACAGATACGCAGTATTTT
CDR3 protein: CASSKGLAGGYSTDTQYF

V gene: TRBV5-8
clone size: NA
D gene: NA
J gene: TRBJ1-2
CDR3 DNA: TGTGCCAGCAGTTTTACAGGGAAGCCCTATGGCTACACCTTC
CDR3 protein: CASSFTGKPYGYTF

V gene: TRBV4-1
clone size: few
D gene: NA
J gene: TRBJ1-1
CDR3 DNA: TGCGCCAGCAGCCAAAGATTTGTACAAATGAACACTGAAGCTTTCTTT
CDR3 protein: CASSQRFVQMNTEAFF

V gene: TRBV6-5
clone size: few
D gene: TRBD1
J gene: TRBJ2-7
CDR3 DNA: TGTGCCAGCAGTTACTCGGGACAGTATCCCCACGAGCAGTACTTC
CDR3 protein: CASSYSGQYPHEQYF

V gene: TRBV19
clone size: NA
D gene: NA
J gene: TRBJ1-1
CDR3 DNA: TGTGCCAGTACAGAGAACACTGAAGCTTTCTTT
CDR3 protein: CASTENTEAFF

V gene: TRBV15
clone size: once
D gene: TRBD1
J gene: TRBJ2-5
CDR3 DNA: TGTGCCACCCGGCAGGGGGCGGACCAAGAGACCCAGTACTTC
CDR3 protein: CATRQGADQETQYF

V gene: TRBV10-3
clone size: NA
D gene: TRBD1
J gene: TRBJ1-2
CDR3 DNA: TGTGCCATCAGTGAGTCGGACAGGGTGAGCTATGGCTACACCTTC
CDR3 protein: CAISESDRVSYGYTF

V gene: TRBV4-1
clone size: NA
D gene: NA
J gene: TRBJ2-1
CDR3 DNA: TGCGCCAGCAGCCAATCGAGCGGACTCTACAATGAGCAGTTCTTC
CDR3 protein: CASSQSSGLYNEQFF

V gene: TRBV29-1
clone size: NA
D gene: TRBD1
J gene: TRBJ1-5
CDR3 DNA: TGCAGCGTTGAGGACAGGGGCCGCATCAATCAGCCCCAGCATTTT
CDR3 protein: CSVEDRGRINQPQHF

V gene: TRBV18
clone size: few
D gene: NA
J gene: TRBJ1-5
CDR3 DNA: TGTGCCAGCTCACCTCTCGGCTCCGGGGGTCAGCCCCAGCATTTT
CDR3 protein: CASSPLGSGGQPQHF

V gene: TRBV10-3
clone size: NA
D gene: TRBD2
J gene: TRBJ2-3
CDR3 DNA: TGTGCCATCAGAGACGCTAGCGGATCTAGCACAGATACGCAGTATTTT
CDR3 protein: CAIRDASGSSTDTQYF

V gene: TRBV10-3
clone size: NA
D gene: NA
J gene: TRBJ2-3
CDR3 DNA: TGTGCAACCAGGGAAGGCAGTAACACAGATACGCAGTATTTT
CDR3 protein: CATREGSNTDTQYF

V gene: TRBV13
clone size: once
D gene: NA
J gene: TRBJ2-5
CDR3 DNA: TGTGCCAGCAGCTCAAACTCAGGACAGCAAGAGACCCAGTACTTC
CDR3 protein: CASSSNSGQQETQYF

V gene: TRBV14
clone size: NA
D gene: NA
J gene: TRBJ2-2
CDR3 DNA: TGTGCCAGCAGCCCCCTCTCGGGGGGCAGCGGGGAGCTGTTTTTT
CDR3 protein: CASSPLSGGSGELFF

V gene: TRBV12-5
clone size: NA
D gene: NA
J gene: TRBJ2-3
CDR3 DNA: TGTGCTAGTGGTTTCAGGGGCTCAGATACGCAGTATTTT
CDR3 protein: CASGFRGSDTQYF

V gene: TRBV4-1
clone size: NA
D gene: NA
J gene: TRBJ2-7
CDR3 DNA: TGCGCCAGCAGCCTCCCAGGCGCCGAGCAGTACTTC
CDR3 protein: CASSLPGAEQYF

V gene: TRBV7-8
clone size: NA
D gene: NA
J gene: TRBJ1-5
CDR3 DNA: TGTGCCAGCAGCTTAGATCCCCCGGTCTATAGCAATCAGCCCCAGCATTTT
CDR3 protein: CASSLDPPVYSNQPQHF

V gene: TRBV25-1
clone size: NA
D gene: NA
J gene: TRBJ1-1
CDR3 DNA: TGTGCCAGCAGTGACGGGGGACGGACGAACACTGAAGCTTTCTTT
CDR3 protein: CASSDGGRTNTEAFF

V gene: TRBV6-1
clone size: NA
D gene: TRBD1
J gene: TRBJ1-5
CDR3 DNA: TGTGCCAGCAGTGCCCTCTCGGGACAGGGAAGGACTCAGCCCCAGCATTTT
CDR3 protein: CASSALSGQGRTQPQHF

V gene: TRBV25-1
clone size: NA
D gene: TRBD1
J gene: TRBJ2-7
CDR3 DNA: TGTGCCAGCAGTGAAGAATTACAGGGGGCAGGGCAGTACTTC
CDR3 protein: CASSEELQGAGQYF

V gene: TRBV11-2
clone size: NA
D gene: NA
J gene: TRBJ2-5
CDR3 DNA: TGTGCCAGCAGCCCGGGACTTTCCGAGACCCAGTACTTC
CDR3 protein: CASSPGLSETQYF

V gene: TRBV30
clone size: NA
D gene: TRBD1
J gene: TRBJ1-1
CDR3 DNA: TGTGCCTGGAGGGATGCCGGGACAGGGGGCGTTGAAGCTTTCTTT
CDR3 protein: CAWRDAGTGGVEAFF

V gene: TRBV10-1
clone size: NA
D gene: TRBD2
J gene: TRBJ2-3
CDR3 DNA: TGCGCCAGCAGCCTGGCCGGGGGGGCTTCAGATACGCAGTATTTT
CDR3 protein: CASSLAGGASDTQYF